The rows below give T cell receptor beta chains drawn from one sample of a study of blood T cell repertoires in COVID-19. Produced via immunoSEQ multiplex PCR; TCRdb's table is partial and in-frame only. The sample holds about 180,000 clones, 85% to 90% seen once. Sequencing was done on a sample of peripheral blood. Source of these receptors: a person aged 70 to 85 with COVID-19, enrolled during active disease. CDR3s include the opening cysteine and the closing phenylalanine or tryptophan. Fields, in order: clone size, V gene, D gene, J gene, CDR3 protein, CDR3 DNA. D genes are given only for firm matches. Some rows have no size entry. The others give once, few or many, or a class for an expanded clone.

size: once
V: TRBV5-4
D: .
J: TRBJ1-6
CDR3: CASSLGTSYNSPLHF
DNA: TGTGCCAGCAGCTTGGGGACTTCTTATAATTCACCCCTCCACTTT

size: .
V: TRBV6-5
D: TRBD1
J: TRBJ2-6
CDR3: CATPTGRSGANVLTF
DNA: TGTGCCACACCGACAGGGCGCTCTGGGGCCAACGTCCTGACTTTC

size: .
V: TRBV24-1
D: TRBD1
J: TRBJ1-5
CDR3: CATSDGGTGFSNQPQHF
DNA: TGTGCCACCAGTGATGGTGGGACAGGGTTTAGCAATCAGCCCCAGCATTTT

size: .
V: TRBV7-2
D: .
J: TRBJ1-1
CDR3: CASSLGRARPNTEAFF
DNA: TGTGCCAGCAGCTTAGGGAGGGCCCGGCCGAACACTGAAGCTTTCTTT

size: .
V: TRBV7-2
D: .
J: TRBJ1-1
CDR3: CASSLGTTMNTEAFF
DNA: TGTGCCAGCAGCTTAGGTACAACCATGAACACTGAAGCTTTCTTT

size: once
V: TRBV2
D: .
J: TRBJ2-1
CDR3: CASSGVVEGGEQFF
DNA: TGTGCCAGCAGCGGGGTGGTGGAAGGGGGTGAGCAGTTCTTC

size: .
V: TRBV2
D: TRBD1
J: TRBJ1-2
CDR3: CASSANTGGGYGYTF
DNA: TGTGCCAGCAGTGCTAATACAGGGGGCGGCTATGGCTACACCTTC

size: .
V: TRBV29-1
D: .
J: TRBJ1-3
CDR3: CSVTGLGNTIYF
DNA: TGCAGCGTTACAGGGCTTGGAAACACCATATATTTT

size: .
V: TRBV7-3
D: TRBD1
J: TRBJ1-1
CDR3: CASSLTTGGKAFF
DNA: TGTGCCAGCAGCTTGACGACAGGGGGCAAGGCTTTCTTT

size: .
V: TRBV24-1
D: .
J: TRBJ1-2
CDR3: CATSEAPYYGYTF
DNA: TGTGCCACCAGTGAGGCCCCCTACTATGGCTACACCTTC

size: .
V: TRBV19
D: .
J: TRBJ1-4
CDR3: CASSISLWGAANEKLFF
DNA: TGTGCCAGTAGTATCTCGCTTTGGGGAGCGGCTAATGAAAAACTGTTTTTT

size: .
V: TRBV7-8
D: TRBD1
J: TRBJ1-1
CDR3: CASSADRGNTEAFF
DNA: TGTGCCAGCAGCGCCGACAGGGGGAACACTGAAGCTTTCTTT

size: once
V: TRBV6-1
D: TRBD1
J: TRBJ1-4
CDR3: CASSELGTGFEKLFF
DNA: TGTGCCAGCAGTGAATTGGGGACAGGGTTTGAAAAACTGTTTTTT

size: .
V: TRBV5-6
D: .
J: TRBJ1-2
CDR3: CASSLFVEILGSGYTF
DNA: TGTGCCAGCAGCTTGTTTGTCGAGATTTTGGGGAGTGGCTACACCTTC

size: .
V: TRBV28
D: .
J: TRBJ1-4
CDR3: CASSPTGSVNEKLFF
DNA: TGTGCCAGCAGCCCAACAGGGTCGGTCAATGAAAAACTGTTTTTT

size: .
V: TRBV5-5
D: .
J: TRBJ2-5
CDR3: CASSLALSETQYF
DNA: TGTGCCAGCAGCTTGGCCTTATCGGAGACCCAGTACTTC

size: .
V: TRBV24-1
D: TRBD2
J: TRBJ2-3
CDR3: CATTSAGGTDTQYF
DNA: TGTGCCACTACATCAGCGGGGGGCACAGATACGCAGTATTTT

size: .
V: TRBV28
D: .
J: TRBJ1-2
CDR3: CASSLGALGGYTF
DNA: TGTGCCAGCAGTTTGGGAGCCCTCGGTGGCTACACCTTC

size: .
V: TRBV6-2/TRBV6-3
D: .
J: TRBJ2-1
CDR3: CASSYSSRYNEQFF
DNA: TGTGCCAGCAGTTACTCGAGTCGGTACAATGAGCAGTTCTTC

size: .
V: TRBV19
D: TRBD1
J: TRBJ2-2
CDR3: CASSITGVYTGELFF
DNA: TGTGCCAGTAGTATCACAGGGGTTTACACCGGGGAGCTGTTTTTT

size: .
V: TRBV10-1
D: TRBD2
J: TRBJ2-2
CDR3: CARSLAGGTGELFF
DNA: TGCGCCAGATCACTAGCGGGGGGCACCGGGGAGCTGTTTTTT

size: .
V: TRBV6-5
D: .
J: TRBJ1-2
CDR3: CASSYSVRDGYTF
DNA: TGTGCCAGCAGTTACTCAGTGCGGGATGGCTACACCTTC

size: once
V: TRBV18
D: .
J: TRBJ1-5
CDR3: CASSDLQGTQPQHF
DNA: TGTGCCAGCTCGGACTTACAGGGTACTCAGCCCCAGCATTTT

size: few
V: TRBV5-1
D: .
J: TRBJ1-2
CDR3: CASSLEGGSYGYTF
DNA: TGCGCCAGCAGCTTGGAAGGAGGGAGCTATGGCTACACCTTC

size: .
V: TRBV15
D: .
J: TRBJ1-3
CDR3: CATSREDKTVSGNTIYF
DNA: TGTGCCACCAGCAGAGAGGATAAGACAGTCTCTGGAAACACCATATATTTT

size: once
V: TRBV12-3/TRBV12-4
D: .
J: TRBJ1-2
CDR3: CATRGGPHGYTF
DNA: TGTGCCACCCGCGGGGGGCCACATGGCTACACCTTC

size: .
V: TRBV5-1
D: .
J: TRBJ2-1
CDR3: CASSLGRRLDNEQFF
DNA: TGCGCCAGCAGCTTGGGGAGACGGCTCGACAATGAGCAGTTCTTC

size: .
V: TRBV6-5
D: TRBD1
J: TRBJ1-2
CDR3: CASGRTGGIRGYTF
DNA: TGTGCCAGCGGCAGAACAGGGGGGATACGGGGCTACACCTTC

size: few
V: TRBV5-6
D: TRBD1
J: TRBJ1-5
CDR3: CASSLRDRGQPQHF
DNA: TGTGCCAGCAGCTTAAGGGACAGAGGGCAGCCCCAGCATTTT

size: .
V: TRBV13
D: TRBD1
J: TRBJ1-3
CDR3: CASSSTGFIGNTIYF
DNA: TGTGCCAGCAGCTCGACAGGGTTTATTGGAAACACCATATATTTT

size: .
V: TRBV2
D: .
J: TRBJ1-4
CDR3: CASSPGTRNEKLFF
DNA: TGTGCCAGCAGTCCCGGGACACGGAATGAAAAACTGTTTTTT

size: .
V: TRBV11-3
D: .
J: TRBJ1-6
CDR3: CASSSSNNSPLHF
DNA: TGTGCCAGCAGCTCTTCTAATAATTCACCCCTCCACTTT

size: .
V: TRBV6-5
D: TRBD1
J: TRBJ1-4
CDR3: CASSVIGTVNEKLFF
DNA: TGTGCCAGCTCTGTTATTGGGACAGTTAATGAAAAACTGTTTTTT

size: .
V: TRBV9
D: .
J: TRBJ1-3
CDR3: CASSVRQGPSGNTIYF
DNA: TGTGCCAGCAGCGTACGGCAGGGCCCCTCTGGAAACACCATATATTTT

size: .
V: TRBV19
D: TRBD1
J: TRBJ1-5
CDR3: CASSMDPGGNQPQHF
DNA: TGTGCCAGTAGTATGGACCCAGGGGGAAATCAGCCCCAGCATTTT

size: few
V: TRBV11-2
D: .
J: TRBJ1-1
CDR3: CASREVWNTEAFF
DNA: TGTGCCAGCAGAGAGGTATGGAACACTGAAGCTTTCTTT

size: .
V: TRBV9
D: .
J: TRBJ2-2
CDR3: CASRQQPNTGELFF
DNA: TGTGCCAGCAGACAGCAGCCAAACACCGGGGAGCTGTTTTTT

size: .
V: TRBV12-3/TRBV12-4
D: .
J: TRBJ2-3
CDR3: CASRRGSAQYF
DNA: TGTGCCAGCAGGAGGGGGAGCGCGCAGTATTTT

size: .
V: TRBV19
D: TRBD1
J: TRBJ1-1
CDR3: CASRPRTGITEAFF
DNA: TGTGCCAGCAGGCCCCGGACAGGGATCACTGAAGCTTTCTTT

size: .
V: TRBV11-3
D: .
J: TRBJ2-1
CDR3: CASSPPGRSGNEQFF
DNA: TGTGCCAGCAGCCCCCCAGGGAGGAGTGGTAATGAGCAGTTCTTC